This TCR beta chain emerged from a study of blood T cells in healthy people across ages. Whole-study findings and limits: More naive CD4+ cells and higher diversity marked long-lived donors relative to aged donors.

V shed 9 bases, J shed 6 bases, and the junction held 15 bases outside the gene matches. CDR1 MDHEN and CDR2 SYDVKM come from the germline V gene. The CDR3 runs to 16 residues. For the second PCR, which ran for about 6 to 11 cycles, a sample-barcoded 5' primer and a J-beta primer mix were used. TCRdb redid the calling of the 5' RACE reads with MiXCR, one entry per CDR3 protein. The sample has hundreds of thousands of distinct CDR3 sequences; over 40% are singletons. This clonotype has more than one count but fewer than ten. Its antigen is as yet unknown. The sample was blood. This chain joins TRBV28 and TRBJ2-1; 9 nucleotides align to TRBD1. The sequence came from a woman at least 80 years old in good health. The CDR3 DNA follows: TGTGCCAGTCTACCCAGGGGACAGGGTCCTCTCAATGAGCAGTTCTTC. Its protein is CASLPRGQGPLNEQFF.